Detailed here is one T cell receptor (beta chain). What it binds is unknown. This sample is drawn from a study of T cell responses to AZD1222 COVID-19 vaccine. Overall study findings and caveats: Repertoires were obtained solely post-peak T cell response. At 160-218 and 743-854, vaccine-associated CD4 TCRs were dominant, and they spanned spike.

TCRdb keeps only in-frame clones here, not all; method: immunoSEQ multiplex PCR. Of 130,000 or so clones detected, approximately 93% appear once; the ten largest clones hold more than 0.8%. The CDR3 is 12 amino acids. Germline V gene lookup returns CDR1 SQVTM and CDR2 ANQGSEA. J lost 3 bases, V lost 6 bases, and 2 bases had no gene match. The clonotype was recovered from an adult in good health. The specimen was peripheral blood, collected on day 0 of MenACWY control vaccination. This chain joins TRBV29-1 and TRBJ1-1, with 9 bases aligning to TRBD1. This CDR3 reads CSVGQGHTEAFF. The CDR3, as DNA: TGCAGCGTCGGACAGGGGCACACTGAAGCTTTCTTT.